One sample yielded the 7 T cell receptor beta chains listed below, sequenced in a study of CD8 T cells in ankylosing spondylitis. Each CDR3 protein is one row after TCRdb ran MiXCR on the 5' RACE reads. In the table there are around 330,000 distinct CDR3 sequences, around a tenth of which are singletons. Sequencing used blood, either unsorted or a sorted T cell fraction (not recorded which). Receptors were obtained from a female donor with ankylosing spondylitis or in good health (not recorded which).

This clonotype was seen repeatedly, ten times or more. CDR3 DNA sequence: TGCGCCAGCAGCTTGGTTTCAGACACCGGGGAGCTGTTTTTT. This codes for CASSLVSDTGELFF. This chain links TRBV5-1 with TRBJ2-2; D is unclear. Per the germline V gene, CDR1 is SGHRS and CDR2 is YFSETQ. The CDR3 runs 14 residues. Deletions cut 0 bases from V and 3 bases from J, with 6 bases between.

This clonotype has ten or more counts. This chain joins TRBV11-2 and TRBJ2-1; 11 bases map to TRBD2. Germline V gene sequence: CDR1 SGHAT, CDR2 FQNNGV. The ends lost 4 bases at V and 7 bases at J; junction bases unmatched: 12. The CDR3 has 17 amino acids. The CDR3 spells CASSSRLSGRAPNEQFF. The CDR3 DNA sequence: TGTGCCAGCAGCTCTAGACTTAGCGGGAGGGCCCCGAATGAGCAGTTCTTC.

The chain employs TRBV7-6 and TRBJ2-7, with 8 bases that match TRBD1. V lost 0 bases to trimming and J lost 2 bases; unmatched junction nucleotides: 15. The germline V gene encodes CDR1 SGHVS and CDR2 FNYEAQ. The CDR3 is 19 residues long. Here the CDR3 reads CASSLAPGAGTGNPYEQYF. CDR3 DNA: TGTGCCAGCAGCTTAGCCCCAGGGGCCGGGACAGGAAATCCCTACGAGCAGTACTTC. Drawing the rest from reference TRBV7-6 and TRBJ2-7, the complete variable domain is GAGVSQSPRYKVTKRGQDVALRCDPISGHVSLYWYRQALGQGPEFLTYFNYEAQQDKSGLPNDRFSAERPEGSISTLTIQRTEQRDSAMYRCASSLAPGAGTGNPYEQYFGPGTRLTVT.

This clonotype was seen many times. The V call is TRBV6-1, the J call TRBJ2-4; no definite D call. The CDR3 runs to 14 residues. The germline CDR1 and CDR2 sequences are MNHNS and SASEGT. V lost 1 base, J lost 1 base, and 5 bases lay in between. The CDR3 here is CASSEGVAKNIQYF. The CDR3, as DNA: TGTGCCAGCAGTGAAGGCGTTGCCAAAAACATTCAGTACTTC.

In this sample, this clonotype turned up many times. The V gene is TRBV4-3, the J gene TRBJ2-7; D is ambiguous. This CDR3 region has 15 residues. CDR1 and CDR2 (germline): LGHNA, YSLEER. Trimming stripped 0 bases from V and 3 bases from J, with 12 bases between. Written as DNA, the CDR3 is TGCGCCAGCAGCCAAGATATAGGCCATATCTACGAGCAGTACTTC. Translating gives CASSQDIGHIYEQYF.

This clonotype appeared many times. This rearrangement joins TRBV7-8 to TRBJ1-3; the D is unclear. Germline values: CDR1 SGHVS, CDR2 FQNEAQ. This CDR3 comprises 15 residues. V was cut by 0 bases and J by 2 bases, with 8 bases left in between. In DNA form, the CDR3 reads TGTGCCAGCAGCTTAGCGTACAAGACTGGAAACACCATATATTTT. Residues: CASSLAYKTGNTIYF.

In its sample, this clonotype was seen many times. V usage is TRBV10-3 and J usage is TRBJ2-2; 9 bases are shared with TRBD2. CDR3 length equals 15 residues. The V gene end was trimmed by 7 bases and the J gene end by 2 bases; junction bases not matched to a gene: 5. Per the germline V gene, CDR1 is ENHRY and CDR2 is SYGVKD. CDR3: CAIKPGLANTGELFF. Here the CDR3 DNA reads TGTGCCATCAAACCGGGACTAGCTAACACCGGGGAGCTGTTTTTT.